One and the same sample provided the 23 T cell receptor beta chains below, sequenced in a study of graft-versus-host responses after intestinal transplantation (dated by TCRdb to the early 2020s). Dithiothreitol, EDTA incubations and collagenase D digestion were used to isolate intraepithelial and lamina propria lymphocytes from graft specimens. The method was the immunoSEQ multiplex PCR assay. This is the immuneACCESS table as TCRdb keeps it, with only in-frame sequences that have V and J called. A part of the clones is gone; compared with another copy, unresolved V genes explain less than half, and the rest is unexplained. This sample gives some 15,000 clones in total; around 70% of them show up just once. The top ten clonotypes cover around 3.6% of the sample. The sample in question was ileum tissue, obtained 14 days after transplant. The receptors come from a human patient who received an intestinal transplant, so some T cells may come from the graft donor.

The rearrangement joins TRBV11-1 to TRBJ1-1; D gene unclear. The CDR3 totals 14 residues. CDR1 and CDR2 from the germline V gene are SGHAT and FQDESV (reference sequence). Trimming took 5 bases from V and 1 from J, leaving 11 bases between them. In DNA, the CDR3 is TGTGCCAGCAGCCCGACAATCTGGAACACTGAAGCTTTCTTT. It encodes CASSPTIWNTEAFF.

CDR3 DNA: TGTGCCAGCAGGCCACTAGCTGGTGAGCAGTTCTTC. It codes for CASRPLAGEQFF. V is TRBV6-5 and J is TRBJ2-1; maybe TRBD2 (6 bases). Between the trimmed V and J ends, which lost 6 bases and 9 bases, there was a span of 12 bases. The CDR3 has 12 amino acids. CDR1 and CDR2 (germline): MNHEY, SVGAGI.

The chain uses TRBV18 and TRBJ1-1; TRBD1 agrees at 10 bases. Germline V gene sequence: CDR1 KGHSH, CDR2 LQKENI. V trimming: 3 bases; J trimming: 9 bases; junction bases outside the gene matches: 1. The CDR3 consists of 12 residues. CDR3: CASSPGQGKAFF. CDR3 DNA sequence: TGTGCCAGCTCACCGGGACAGGGGAAAGCTTTCTTT.

The chain is built from TRBV7-2 and TRBJ2-7; D gene ambiguous. The CDR3 is 11 amino acids. Germline V CDR1 and CDR2: SGHTA, FQGNSA. Deletions cut 9 bases from V and 5 bases from J, with 11 bases between. The CDR3 DNA is TGTGCCAGTAGGTTGAACCACGAGCAGTACTTC. Residues: CASRLNHEQYF.

This clone was seen just once. The J gene is TRBJ1-1, the V gene TRBV5-4; tentative D call: TRBD1 (6 bases). Germline loops: CDR1 SGHNT, CDR2 YYREEE (reference sequence). Trimming stripped 1 base from V and 1 base from J, with 11 bases between. The CDR3 is 15 amino acids. The DNA of the CDR3 is TGTGCCAGCAGCTTGCCGCTACAGGGGAACACTGAAGCTTTCTTT. Encoded protein: CASSLPLQGNTEAFF. The variable domain in full, with the rest retrieved from reference TRBV5-4 and TRBJ1-1, is ETGVTQSPTHLIKTRGQQVTLRCSSQSGHNTVSWYQQALGQGPQFIFQYYREEENGRGNFPPRFSGLQFPNYSSELNVNALELDDSALYLCASSLPLQGNTEAFFGQGTRLTVV.

The gene calls are TRBV7-9 and TRBJ1-3; no reliable D call. Germline V CDR1 and CDR2: SEHNR, FQNEAQ (reference sequence). The CDR3 length is 15 residues. V was shortened by 4 bases and J by 7 bases, with 17 bases between the two germline ends. CDR3: CASSSSPTPTNTIYF. The CDR3 DNA reads TGTGCCAGCAGCTCTTCTCCCACCCCAACCAACACCATATATTTT.

This clone was seen only a few times. The chain links TRBV10-3 to TRBJ1-1, with no clear D. CDR3 size: 14 residues. The V end lost 0 bases, the J end lost 5 bases, and 10 bases lay between the germline ends. From germline, CDR1 is ENHRY and CDR2 SYGVKD. CDR3: CAISESTGVTEAFF. CDR3 nucleotides: TGTGCCATCAGTGAGTCGACTGGGGTTACTGAAGCTTTCTTT.

This clone showed up just a few times. This rearrangement joins TRBV4-1 to TRBJ1-2; TRBD1 matches at 8 bases. CDR3 length: 13 amino acids. V trimming: 6 bases; J trimming: 2 bases; junction bases outside the gene matches: 2. The germline CDR1 and CDR2 sequences are MGHRA and YSYEKL. CDR3 bases: TGCGCCAGCAGGGACAGGGCCAACTATGGCTACACCTTC. Translating gives CASRDRANYGYTF.

This chain connects TRBV18 to TRBJ2-3, with 11 bases aligning to TRBD1. Germline V gene data show CDR1 as KGHSH and CDR2 as LQKENI. V trimming: 4 bases; J trimming: 4 bases; junction bases outside the gene matches: 7. The CDR3 is made up of 16 amino acids. The CDR3 is CASSLRTGGAADTQYF. DNA of the CDR3: TGTGCCAGCTCACTCCGGACAGGGGGCGCGGCAGATACGCAGTATTTT.

This chain connects TRBV7-8 to TRBJ1-6; TRBD1 agrees at 8 bases. With V trimmed by 0 bases and J by 9 bases, 4 bases remained unmatched. In germline, CDR1 is SGHVS, CDR2 FQNEAQ. The CDR3 totals 15 residues. In DNA form, the CDR3 reads TGTGCCAGCAGCTTAGCGCAGGGGGCAGGTTCACCCCTCCACTTT. It specifies CASSLAQGAGSPLHF.

This clone was counted only a few times. The V call is TRBV6-5, the J call TRBJ1-1; tentative D call: TRBD1 (6 bases). The CDR3 extends over 13 amino acids. CDR1 is MNHEY, CDR2 SVGAGI, per germline. The V gene lost 2 bases and the J gene lost 6 bases, with 10 bases spanning the gap. The CDR3 region has the DNA TGTGCCAGCAGTTACGAAGGGGGGTCTGAAGCTTTCTTT. This gives the protein CASSYEGGSEAFF.

The CDR3 DNA sequence: TGTGCCAGCAGCCAAGCTCATAGGGGGGCCAAAAACATTCAGTACTTC. Encoded protein: CASSQAHRGAKNIQYF. The J gene is TRBJ2-4, the V gene TRBV14, with D possibly TRBD1 on 6 matching bases. The CDR3 extends over 16 amino acids. The germline V and J ends were trimmed by 1 base and 1 base, with 11 bases remaining between them. The V gene's germline CDR1 is SGHDN and CDR2 FVKESK.

The genes are TRBV28 and TRBJ2-5, with a tentative D call TRBD1 (6 bases). The J call may be faulty, since TRBJ2-7 better matches the DNA end. This CDR3 has 15 amino acids. The germline V gene has CDR1 MDHEN and CDR2 SYDVKM. CDR3 in amino acids: CASSPPGQPTYEQYF. The CDR3 DNA reads as TGTGCCAGCAGCCCCCCAGGACAGCCAACCTACGAGCAGTACTTC.

This clone was found a few times. The rearrangement joins TRBV6-5 to TRBJ1-1; D is uncertain. The germline V gene encodes CDR1 MNHEY and CDR2 SVGAGI. V was trimmed by 11 bases and J by 1 base, leaving 17 bases between them. The CDR3 loop spans 14 amino acids. CDR3 DNA: TGTGCCTCCTGGGTCATAAATCAGAACACTGAAGCTTTCTTT. Translation gives CASWVINQNTEAFF.

The V call is TRBV6-6, the J call TRBJ2-7; 7 nucleotides align to TRBD2. The CDR3 has 12 residues. V lost 8 bases and J lost 6; bases outside the gene matches: 7. The germline V gene encodes CDR1 MNHNY and CDR2 SVGAGI (reference sequence). The CDR3, as DNA: TGTGCCAGCGCTGGCGCGGGAGTCGAGCAGTACTTC. Translated: CASAGAGVEQYF.

The rearrangement uses TRBV9 and TRBJ2-1; D perhaps matches TRBD2 (5 bases). CDR3 size: 15 residues. Germline loops: CDR1 SGDLS, CDR2 YYNGEE. Trimming shortened V by 0 bases and J by 6 bases, and 13 bases separated the two germline ends. CDR3 region: CASSVGGGYGNEQFF. CDR3 bases: TGTGCCAGCAGCGTAGGAGGCGGGTACGGCAATGAGCAGTTCTTC.

This clone was seen once. V and J are TRBV5-1 and TRBJ2-1; TRBD2 is a possible D gene (7 bases). Trimming took off 1 base at V and 7 bases at J, with 12 bases between the two ends. The CDR3 runs to 14 residues. CDR1 is SGHRS, CDR2 YFSETQ, per germline. CDR3 bases: TGCGCCAGCAGCTTGAACGGGGGGCCGAATGAGCAGTTCTTC. Its translation: CASSLNGGPNEQFF.

The genes are TRBV2 and TRBJ1-5; 7 bases fit TRBD1. The CDR3 is made up of 15 amino acids. CDR1 is SNHLY, CDR2 FYNNEI, per germline. The trim removed 6 bases at V and 3 bases at J, leaving 8 bases unmatched. The CDR3 sequence: CASRGQKYNNQPQHF. The CDR3 nucleotides are TGTGCCAGCAGGGGACAGAAGTATAACAATCAGCCCCAGCATTTT.

V and J are TRBV11-2 and TRBJ2-7; D is possibly TRBD1 or TRBD2 (5 bases each). The CDR3 consists of 13 residues. V lost 4 bases and J 6 bases, leaving 13 bases between the germline ends. The germline CDR1 and CDR2 sequences are SGHAT and FQNNGV. CDR3 DNA sequence: TGTGCCAGCAGCTGGCCGGTAGGGACCGAGCAGTACTTC. As protein: CASSWPVGTEQYF.

The chain couples TRBV7-9 to TRBJ1-2; TRBD1 agrees at 10 bases. The V gene end was trimmed by 7 bases and the J gene end by 5 bases; junction bases not matched to a gene: 16. The CDR3 is 17 residues long. Germline V gives CDR1 SEHNR, CDR2 FQNEAQ (reference sequence). The CDR3: CASNSGGDRGRRYGYTF. Written as DNA, the CDR3 is TGTGCCAGCAACTCGGGTGGTGACAGGGGGCGGAGGTATGGCTACACCTTC. Using reference TRBV7-9 and TRBJ1-2 for the parts outside the CDR3, the full variable domain is DTGVSQNPRHKITKRGQNVTFRCDPISEHNRLYWYRQTLGQGPEFLTYFQNEAQLEKSRLLSDRFSAERPKGSFSTLEIQRTEQGDSAMYLCASNSGGDRGRRYGYTFGSGTRLTVV.

The chain has TRBV5-1 and TRBJ2-5; 10 positions match TRBD2. After removal of 7 bases from V and 5 bases from J, the junction contained 20 bases not matched to a gene. This CDR3 is 18 amino acids long. In germline, CDR1 is SGHRS, CDR2 YFSETQ. CDR3 coding DNA: TGCGCCAGCGGATCAGGGCTCACGAGCGGGAGGGCCCCTGAGACCCAGTACTTC. Translation: CASGSGLTSGRAPETQYF.

The count of this clone is one. The gene calls are TRBV11-2 and TRBJ2-5; D remains ambiguous. Trimming pared 1 base from V and 2 bases from J, leaving 14 bases between. CDR3 length: 16 amino acids. Germline V gene lookup returns CDR1 SGHAT and CDR2 FQNNGV. The CDR3 coding sequence is TGTGCCAGCAGCTTAGCTAGTTCCACCCTTCAAGAGACCCAGTACTTC. It encodes CASSLASSTLQETQYF. Looking up the rest from reference TRBV11-2 and TRBJ2-5 gives the full variable domain: EAGVAQSPRYKIIEKRQSVAFWCNPISGHATLYWYQQILGQGPKLLIQFQNNGVVDDSQLPKDRFSAERLKGVDSTLKIQPAKLEDSAVYLCASSLASSTLQETQYFGPGTRLLVL.

V usage is TRBV18 and J usage is TRBJ2-7, with 9 nucleotides matching TRBD1. V dropped 0 bases and J dropped 2; count of bases not matched to a gene: 2. In germline, CDR1 is KGHSH, CDR2 LQKENI. The CDR3 totals 15 residues. CDR3 sequence: CASSPPGQGTYEQYF. The CDR3 nucleotides are TGTGCCAGCTCACCACCGGGACAGGGAACCTACGAGCAGTACTTC.